This T cell receptor (beta chain) appears in the sequencing data of a study of T cell repertoires in cytomegalovirus infection. Looking at the study overall: TCR beta signatures that were public indicated CMV infection and matching HLA type. Broader study findings: Cumulative public TCR beta family frequency identified carriers of CMV plus the relevant HLA. Dominating the ex vivo response were HLA-C-restricted CMV-specific TCR beta clonotypes.

The V gene's germline CDR1 is GTSNPN and CDR2 SVGIG (reference sequence). The ends lost 4 bases at V and 6 bases at J; junction bases unmatched: 7. The CDR3 is 14 amino acids. Points on this clonotype: The antigen remains unidentified.

TCRdb analysed the reads with MiXCR anew, one entry per CDR3 protein. Of about 150,000 distinct CDR3 sequences listed, roughly a quarter are singletons. Sequencing was performed on PBMCs. The receptor was isolated from a human donor in good health (CMV status not recorded). Some clones in this sample may be carry-over from other donors' samples. The chain is built from TRBV30 and TRBJ1-1, with TRBD1 matching over 11 bases. The CDR3 here is CAWTKGTGGAEAFF. The CDR3 DNA sequence: TGTGCCTGGACTAAAGGGACAGGGGGTGCTGAAGCTTTCTTT. The full variable domain, with the rest looked up from reference TRBV30 and TRBJ1-1, is SQTIHQWPATLVQPVGSPLSLECTVEGTSNPNLYWYRQAAGRGLQLLFYSVGIGQISSEVPQNLSASRPQDRQFILSSKKLLLSDSGFYLCAWTKGTGGAEAFFGQGTRLTVV.